This TCR beta chain derives from a study of vaccination and CD4 T cells after COVID-19. Sequence data for DNA of cultured CD4+ T cells were generated by the Oncomine TCR Beta short-read assay. Genomic DNA was extracted from cultured CD4+ T cells. TCRdb re-called the PCR reads through MiXCR, storing one row per CDR3 protein. The sample has around 17,000 distinct CDR3 sequences; about 35% are singletons. This clonotype was picked up a small number of times. Its specificity is unknown. The germline V gene has CDR1 MDHEN and CDR2 SYDVKM. This CDR3 contains 15 residues. With 4 bases removed from V and 10 bases from J, the gap between germline ends came to 17 bases. The treatment: roughly 11-day PBMC culture with coronavirus spike peptide pools or control peptides (ViraFEST assay). Positive PCR tests were logged from March through December 2020, ahead of US Alpha, Beta and Delta variants.

The TCR originated in a human donor with COVID-19. This chain connects TRBV28 to TRBJ1-6; a possible D gene is TRBD1 (5 bases). Material: cultured CD4+ T cells from blood. The CDR3 is CASSSSRQGRSPLHF. CDR3 DNA sequence: TGTGCCAGCAGTTCCTCCCGGCAGGGTCGGTCACCCCTCCACTTT.